This T cell receptor beta chain was recorded in a study of blood T cell repertoires in COVID-19 (TCRdb year 2020). In terms of the full investigation: The collaborator samples originated in the United States, Italy and Spain and spanned the acute and convalescent phases of COVID-19. The prospective study material was composed of cDNA or gDNA derived from T cells, B-cell-depleted T cells, or PBMCs. The dataset comprised deeply sampled blood TCRbeta repertoires from subjects exposed to, actively infected with, or recovered from COVID-19. A freely available public database, intended as a resource for researchers studying the immune response to SARS-CoV-2, is where the repertoires were released. Nearly every sample came with metadata listing a de-identified subject ID, COVID-19 status, age in years and sex. Samples were obtained from the ongoing ImmuneRACE study (first 160 participants) and from 1,254 subjects provided by 6 global collaborators. Where available, HLA class I and class II types were taken from metadata supplied by the sample provider and were not determined by assay-based typing.

The investigation overall reported the following: The quantity of clinical and demographic metadata differed by source and by participant and was supplied without curation.

TCRbeta CDR3 regions were amplified from genomic DNA by means of the immunoSEQ Assay, a bias-controlled multiplex PCR. In the authors' own workflow: The number of nucleated cells in each sample was estimated by amplification of reference gene primers within the assay. To quantify the absolute abundance of each unique TCRbeta CDR3 rearrangement, sequence reads were collapsed and filtered. For each sample, productive Simpson clonality was calculated as the square root of Simpson's diversity index over productive rearrangements. Held by TCRdb, this immuneACCESS table contains in-frame sequences only and omits some clones. Under half of the omission traces to an unresolved V gene where checked; the cause of the rest is unknown. V and J calls and clone size are given by that table; D and trimming were obtained from the DNA. Within this sample are some 180,000 clones, with approximately 80% of them counted one time only. Under 15% of the sample belongs to the ten largest clones.

As regards this clone: The specificity of this receptor is unknown. No base quality information exists; no much larger clone differs at one position.

The CDR3 contains 15 residues, cysteine and phenylalanine counted. CDR3 DNA is the only sequence kept; it has 45 bases, read in frame from the first base. CDR1 and CDR2 (SEHNR, FQNEAQ) derive from the germline V gene (reference sequence). Deletion took 1 base off V and 5 bases off J, with a span of 15 bases between the germline ends. Enrolling through a virtual design, the prospective study's participants ranged in age from roughly 18 to 95 years and lived across roughly 23 United States geographic areas. To assign participants to cohorts, the prospective study relied on clinical history that participants themselves reported in a screening survey and a study questionnaire. A participant counted as exposed if, within 2 weeks of entering the study, that participant had been in contact with someone who had a PCR-confirmed or clinician-diagnosed COVID-19 case. In the prospective study, mobile phlebotomists collected whole blood, serum and a nasopharyngeal or oropharyngeal swab from each participant. Additional blood draws and questionnaires over an approximately two-month period could optionally be provided by prospective study participants. Prospective study blood samples were shipped either frozen or at room temperature before DNA extraction.

Sequenced sample: PBMCs or T cells enriched from blood (not recorded which). This sequence uses TRBV7-9 and TRBJ2-7; possibly the D gene is TRBD2, per 6 matching bases. The receptor was isolated from a man between 60 and 75 years old who had been exposed to COVID-19. The CDR3 reads as follows: CASSLESGGNHEQYF. The nucleotide sequence reads as follows: TGTGCCAGCAGCTTAGAATCTGGCGGGAACCACGAGCAGTACTTC.